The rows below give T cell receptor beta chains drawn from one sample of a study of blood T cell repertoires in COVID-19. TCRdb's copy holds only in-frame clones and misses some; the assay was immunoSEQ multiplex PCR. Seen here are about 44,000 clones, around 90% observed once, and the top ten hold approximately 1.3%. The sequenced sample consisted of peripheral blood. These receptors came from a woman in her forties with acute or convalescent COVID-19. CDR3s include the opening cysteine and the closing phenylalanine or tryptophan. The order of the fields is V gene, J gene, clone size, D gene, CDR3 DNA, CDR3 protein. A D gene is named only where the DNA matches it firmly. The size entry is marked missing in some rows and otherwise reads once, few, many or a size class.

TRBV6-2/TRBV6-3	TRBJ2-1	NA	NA	TGTGCCAGCAGTTACTCGATGGGGGGAGGTGATGAGCAGTTCTTC	CASSYSMGGGDEQFF
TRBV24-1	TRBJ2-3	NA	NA	TGTGCCACCAGTGATTCGACTGGCACAGATACGCAGTATTTT	CATSDSTGTDTQYF
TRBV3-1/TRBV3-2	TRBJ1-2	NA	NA	TGTGCCAGCAGCCAAGATCACAGGTATGGCTACACCTTC	CASSQDHRYGYTF
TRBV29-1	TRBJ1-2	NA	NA	TGCAGCGTTGAAGATAGGCTACTCCCGGGCTATGGCTACACCTTC	CSVEDRLLPGYGYTF
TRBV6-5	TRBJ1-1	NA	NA	TGTGCCAGCAGTTACTCGTTTCAGACGGGGGGCTCTGAAGCTTTCTTT	CASSYSFQTGGSEAFF
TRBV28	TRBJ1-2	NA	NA	TGTGCCAGCAGTACCATTGTGGGGCTGTTCGATGGCTACACCTTC	CASSTIVGLFDGYTF
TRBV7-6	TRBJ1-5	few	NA	TGTGCCAGCAGCCCCCGGGCAGGGGAAAATCAGCCCCAGCATTTT	CASSPRAGENQPQHF
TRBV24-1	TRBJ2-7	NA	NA	TGTGCCACCAGTGAAAGGGGCTACGAGCAGTACTTC	CATSERGYEQYF
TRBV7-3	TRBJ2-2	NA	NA	TGTGCCAGCAGCCGTACAGCGAACACCGGGGAGCTGTTTTTT	CASSRTANTGELFF
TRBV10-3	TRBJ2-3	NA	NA	TGTGCCATCAGTCGATCACTAGACACAGATACGCAGTATTTT	CAISRSLDTDTQYF
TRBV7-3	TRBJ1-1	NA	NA	TGTGCCAGCAGCTCGGACAGTATGAACACTGAAGCTTTCTTT	CASSSDSMNTEAFF
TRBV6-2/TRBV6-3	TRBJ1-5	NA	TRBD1	TGTGCCAGCAGTCAGGACAGGAATCAGCCCCAGCATTTT	CASSQDRNQPQHF
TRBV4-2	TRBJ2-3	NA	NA	TGTGCCAGCAGCCAAGTGAGGACAGATACGCAGTATTTT	CASSQVRTDTQYF
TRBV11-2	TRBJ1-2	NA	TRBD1	TGTGCCAGCAGCTCCGGGACAGCTTACGGCTACACCTTC	CASSSGTAYGYTF
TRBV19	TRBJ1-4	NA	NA	TGTGCCCCCCCACCCTCAGTTGCAACTAATGAAAAACTGTTTTTT	CAPPPSVATNEKLFF
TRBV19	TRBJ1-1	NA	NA	TGTGCCAGTTCCACCTTTGGGGGGAGCGCTGAAGCTTTCTTT	CASSTFGGSAEAFF
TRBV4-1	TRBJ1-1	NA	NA	TGCGCCAGCAGCCAAGGGGAGGGGCAAGCTTTCTTT	CASSQGEGQAFF
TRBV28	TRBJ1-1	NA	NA	TGTGCCAGCATTATCACGAGGGGAGCGGGCACTGAAGCTTTCTTT	CASIITRGAGTEAFF
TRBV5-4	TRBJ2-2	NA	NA	TGTGCCAGCAGTCGGACTATTGCAGCCGGGGAGCTGTTTTTT	CASSRTIAAGELFF
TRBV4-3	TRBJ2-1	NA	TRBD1	TGCGCCAGCAGCCAAGTATTGGACAGGGTAGCGTTCTTC	CASSQVLDRVAFF
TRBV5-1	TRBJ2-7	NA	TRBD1	TGCGCCAGCAGCTATTTCACAGGGGCCTCCTACGAGCAGTACTTC	CASSYFTGASYEQYF
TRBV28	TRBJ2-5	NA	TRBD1	TGTGCCAGCAGTCCCTTTTCAGGGGGCTTGAAGACCCAGTACTTC	CASSPFSGGLKTQYF
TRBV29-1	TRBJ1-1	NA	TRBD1	TGCAGCGTTTGGACAGGAGGCAGCACTGAAGCTTTCTTT	CSVWTGGSTEAFF
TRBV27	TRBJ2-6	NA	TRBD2	TGTGCCAGCAGTTTAAGTAGGTCCCGACTAGCGGGAGATCTACCTGGGGCCAACGTCCTGACTTTC	CASSLSRSRLAGDLPGANVLTF
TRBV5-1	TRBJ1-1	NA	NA	TGCGCCAGCAGCCCAGGACTGCTGAACACTGAAGCTTTCTTT	CASSPGLLNTEAFF
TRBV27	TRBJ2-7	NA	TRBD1	TGTGCCAGCAGTGTGGGACAGGCCTACGAGCAGTACTTC	CASSVGQAYEQYF
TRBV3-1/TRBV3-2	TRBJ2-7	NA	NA	TGTGCCAGCAGCCAGGCAGCGGGTGGGATTTACGAGCAGTACTTC	CASSQAAGGIYEQYF
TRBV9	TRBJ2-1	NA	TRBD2	TGTGCCAGCAGCGACCAGACTAGCGGGACATCCTACAATGAGCAGTTCTTC	CASSDQTSGTSYNEQFF
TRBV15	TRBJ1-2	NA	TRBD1	TGTGCCACCAGCAGAGCGCCATCAGGGGGTTATGGCTACACCTTC	CATSRAPSGGYGYTF
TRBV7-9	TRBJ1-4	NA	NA	TGTGCCAGCAGCTTTGGGACAACTACGGAGGAAAAACTGTTTTTT	CASSFGTTTEEKLFF
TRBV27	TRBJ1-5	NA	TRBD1	TGTGCCAGCAGTTTTCAAGGGACAGCTAATCAGCCCCAGCATTTT	CASSFQGTANQPQHF
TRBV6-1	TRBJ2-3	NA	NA	TGTGCCAGCAGTGAAGCGCTGGCCCGCCTCGGGAGTGGTAGTACGCAGTATTTT	CASSEALARLGSGSTQYF
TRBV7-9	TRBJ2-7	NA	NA	TGTGCCAGCAGCTTAGCGGGGGCGTACGAGCAGTACTTC	CASSLAGAYEQYF
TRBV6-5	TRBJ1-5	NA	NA	TGTGCCAGCAGCTCCTCTTTCAATCAGCCCCAGCATTTT	CASSSSFNQPQHF
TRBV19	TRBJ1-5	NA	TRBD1	TGTGCCAGTAGTATGACAGGGCGAGGGCAGCCCCAGCATTTT	CASSMTGRGQPQHF
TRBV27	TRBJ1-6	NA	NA	TGTGCCAGCAGTTTACTGGGGGCAGGGAACTCACCCCTCCACTTT	CASSLLGAGNSPLHF
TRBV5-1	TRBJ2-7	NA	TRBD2	TGCGCCAGCAGCTTGGGAACCGCGGGTGGGAGGGGAATCTACGAGCAGTACTTC	CASSLGTAGGRGIYEQYF
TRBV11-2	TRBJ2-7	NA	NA	TGTGCCAGCAACGGAGACTACGAGCAGTACTTC	CASNGDYEQYF
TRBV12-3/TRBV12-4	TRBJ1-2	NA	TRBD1	TGTGCCAGCACGGACAGGGGGGATGGCTACACCTTC	CASTDRGDGYTF
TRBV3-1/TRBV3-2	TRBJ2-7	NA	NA	TGTGCCAGCAGCCAAGAACTAGTGCCCTACGAGCAGTACTTC	CASSQELVPYEQYF
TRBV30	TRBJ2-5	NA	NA	TGTGCCTGGAGTGGGACTGGCTGGGAGACCCAGTACTTC	CAWSGTGWETQYF
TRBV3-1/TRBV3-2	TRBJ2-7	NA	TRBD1	TGTGCCAGCAGCCAAGGTAGAGGGGGCTACTACGAGCAGTACTTC	CASSQGRGGYYEQYF